Listed here is a single T cell receptor beta chain. Its antigen remains unidentified. Doses given second, at about 4 or about 12 weeks, were pooled. Sequencing used immunoSEQ multiplex PCR; TCRdb keeps in-frame clones, though not all of them. The sample lists approximately 100,000 clones, about 85% occurring once. This specimen belongs to a study of T cell responses to AZD1222 COVID-19 vaccine. Study-wide results and caveats: The span of vaccine-associated CD4 TCRs extended across spike, with dominance at 160-218 and 743-854. A rise in Spike-specific TCR breadth and depth followed two AZD1222 doses. Per reports, nearly half of all spike-specific TCRs target regions that are unmutated in variants.

V was trimmed by 2 bases and J by 1 base, leaving 11 bases between them. This CDR3 has 15 amino acids. The germline V gene encodes CDR1 LNHNV and CDR2 YYDKDF (reference sequence). The TCR was taken from an adult who received the AZD1222 COVID-19 vaccine. The rearrangement links TRBV15 to TRBJ1-1, with D perhaps TRBD1 (5 bases). The sequencing used peripheral blood, collected 28 days after the second AZD1222 dose. This CDR3 is CATSRKTVKNTEAFF. For the CDR3, the DNA is TGTGCCACCAGCAGAAAGACAGTAAAGAACACTGAAGCTTTCTTT.